This TCR beta chain is from a study of cytomegalovirus exposure and HLA in healthy donors. Primers for the PCR totalled 60 Vbeta and 13 Jbeta. Assay: immunoSEQ multiplex PCR; the TCRdb copy retains only in-frame clones and omits some. The table includes a few hundred thousand clones, around two thirds detected once. Germline V gives CDR1 LNHNV, CDR2 YYDKDF (reference sequence). V gave up 3 bases and J gave up 2 bases, with 14 bases separating them. CDR3 length equals 15 residues. The chain couples TRBV15 to TRBJ2-7; D possibly corresponds to TRBD2 (6 bases). This receptor was identified in a female donor in good health and CMV-seronegative. The specimen was PBMCs. The DNA for the CDR3 is TGTGCCACCAGCAGGTGGCTTGGGAGGACCTACGAGCAGTACTTC. Its protein product is CATSRWLGRTYEQYF.